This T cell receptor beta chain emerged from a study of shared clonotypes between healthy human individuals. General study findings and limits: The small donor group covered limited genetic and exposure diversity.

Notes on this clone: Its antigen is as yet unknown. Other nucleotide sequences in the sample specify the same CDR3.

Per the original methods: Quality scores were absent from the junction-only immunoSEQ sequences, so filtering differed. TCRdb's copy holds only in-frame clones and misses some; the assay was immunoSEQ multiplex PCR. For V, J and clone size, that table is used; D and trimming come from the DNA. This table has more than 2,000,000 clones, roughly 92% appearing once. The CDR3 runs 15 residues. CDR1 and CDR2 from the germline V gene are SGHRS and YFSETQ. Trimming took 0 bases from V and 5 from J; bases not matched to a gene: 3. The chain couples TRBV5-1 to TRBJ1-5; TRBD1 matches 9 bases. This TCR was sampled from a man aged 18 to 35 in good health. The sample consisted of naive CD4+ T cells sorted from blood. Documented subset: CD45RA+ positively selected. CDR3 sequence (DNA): TGCGCCAGCAGCTTGGGGACAGGGGTGGATCAGCCCCAGCATTTT. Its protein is CASSLGTGVDQPQHF.